The clone carrying this T cell receptor (beta chain) was seen more than once but under ten times. Antigen specificity is unknown. This sample is drawn from a study of naive and memory T cell subsets. Study-wide results and caveats: Findings for naive and memory subsets could not be checked against ground truth.

The germline V gene encodes CDR1 ENHRY and CDR2 SYGVKD. Trimming shortened V by 4 bases and J by 2 bases, and 11 bases separated the two germline ends. The CDR3 runs to 14 residues. An equimolar mix of two oligonucleotides served as the beta constant-region primer for TRBC1 and TRBC2. TCRdb called the UMI-ligation and nested PCR reads again in MiXCR, with one record for every CDR3 protein. This sample has roughly 31,000 distinct CDR3 sequences, with over 8.5% found just once. Effector memory cells were sorted as CD45RA-CD27-, EMRA cells as CD45RA+CD27-. The receptor comes from a human donor in good health. This chain joins TRBV10-3 and TRBJ2-5, with D tentatively TRBD2 (7 bases). The material sequenced was effector memory CD4+ T cells from blood. The sample's subset: effector memory, CD45RA- CD27-. DNA of the CDR3: TGTGCCATCAGTGTCGGGGGGCCACAAGAGACCCAGTACTTC. Translating gives CAISVGGPQETQYF.